A single sample is the source of the 26 T cell receptor beta chains below, sequenced in a study of CD4+ T cells in melanoma. Some clones are missing from TCRdb's copy, which holds only in-frame ones; the method was immunoSEQ multiplex PCR. The profile shows over 10,000 clones, around 80% of them singletons. Sequenced sample: cells from a culture (not recorded whether cultured in vitro). The receptor source for this set is a human donor with melanoma.

The chain employs TRBV5-1 and TRBJ1-4; tentative D call: TRBD1 (5 bases). The CDR3 is made up of 15 amino acids. The germline V and J ends were trimmed by 0 bases and 8 bases, with 14 bases remaining between them. Looked up from germline, CDR1 is SGHRS and CDR2 is YFSETQ. The CDR3: CASSLAHQGHEKLFF. DNA of the CDR3: TGCGCCAGCAGCTTGGCCCACCAAGGACACGAAAAACTGTTTTTT.

This clone has only a few counts. The CDR3, as DNA: TGTGCCAGCAGCCCCAGGACTAGCCTCGCCGGGGAGCTGTTTTTT. It translates to CASSPRTSLAGELFF. The chain recombines TRBV9 with TRBJ2-2; the match to TRBD2 covers 8 bases. Germline assignment: CDR1 SGDLS and CDR2 YYNGEE. After removal of 4 bases from V and 6 bases from J, the junction contained 8 bases not matched to a gene. This CDR3 contains 15 residues.

V usage is TRBV5-5 and J usage is TRBJ2-7, with 8 bases lining up with TRBD1. This CDR3 is built from 15 residues. Germline V CDR1 and CDR2: SGHKS, YYEKEE (reference sequence). V trimming: 4 bases; J trimming: 4 bases; junction bases outside the gene matches: 10. CDR3 nucleotide sequence: TGTGCCAGCAGCCCCGGGACAGGAACATCGTACGAGCAGTACTTC. The encoded protein is CASSPGTGTSYEQYF.

CDR3: CASSQEKTRPVNTEAFF. CDR3 sequence (DNA): TGCGCCAGCAGCCAAGAGAAAACGAGGCCAGTGAACACTGAAGCTTTCTTT. J is TRBJ1-1 and V is TRBV4-1; no clear D gene. This CDR3 region has 17 residues. Germline V lookup: CDR1 MGHRA, CDR2 YSYEKL. Deletions cut 0 bases from V and 0 bases from J, with 14 bases between.

The chain recombines TRBV5-1 with TRBJ1-2; 8 bases are shared with TRBD1. There are 13 residues in the CDR3. V was pared by 4 bases and J by 6 bases, with 5 bases of the junction left unmatched. The V gene's germline CDR1 is SGHRS and CDR2 YFSETQ. This CDR3 is CASSLDRVDGYTF. As DNA, the CDR3 is TGCGCCAGCAGCCTGGACAGGGTAGATGGCTACACCTTC.

The CDR3 DNA follows: TGCGCCAGCAGCGTGCAGGGGGAAAAGAACACTGAAGCTTTCTTT. It yields the protein CASSVQGEKNTEAFF. The chain recombines TRBV5-1 with TRBJ1-1; 7 nucleotides match TRBD1. The germline CDR1 and CDR2 sequences are SGHRS and YFSETQ. The CDR3 has 15 residues. The ends lost 4 bases at V and 1 base at J; junction bases unmatched: 7. The full variable domain, completed using reference TRBV5-1 and TRBJ1-1, is KAGVTQTPRYLIKTRGQQVTLSCSPISGHRSVSWYQQTPGQGLQFLFEYFSETQRNKGNFPGRFSGRQFSNSRSEMNVSTLELGDSALYLCASSVQGEKNTEAFFGQGTRLTVV.

The chain is built from TRBV2 and TRBJ2-4, with D possibly TRBD1 on 6 matching bases. Germline V gene data show CDR1 as SNHLY and CDR2 as FYNNEI. This CDR3 comprises 16 residues. The V gene lost 5 bases and the J gene lost 1 base, with 15 bases spanning the gap. This CDR3 reads CASSPDRSSAKNIQYF. The CDR3 nucleotides are TGTGCCAGCAGTCCTGACAGGTCCTCGGCCAAAAACATTCAGTACTTC.

V and J are TRBV28 and TRBJ1-4; tentative D call: TRBD1 (6 bases). The CDR3 consists of 16 residues. Between the trimmed V and J ends, which lost 6 bases and 8 bases, there was a span of 22 bases. Germline CDR1 is MDHEN and CDR2 is SYDVKM. This CDR3 is CASRAPTGSHEEKLFF. The CDR3 DNA is TGTGCCAGCAGGGCACCAACAGGGAGTCATGAGGAAAAACTGTTTTTT.

The chain joins TRBV10-3 to TRBJ1-1; no firm D call. Trimming took off 10 bases at V and 0 bases at J, with 9 bases between the two ends. From germline, CDR1 is ENHRY and CDR2 SYGVKD. There are 12 residues in the CDR3. The CDR3 sequence is CATKTLNTEAFF. Here the CDR3 DNA reads TGTGCCACGAAGACCTTGAACACTGAAGCTTTCTTT.

The chain has TRBV15 and TRBJ1-2, with D possibly being TRBD1 (6 bases). Trimming removed 0 bases at V and 4 bases at J, with 18 bases between. The length of the CDR3 is 17 residues. The germline gives CDR1 LNHNV, CDR2 YYDKDF (reference sequence). CDR3: CATSRDLGAGEIYGYTF. The DNA for the CDR3 is TGTGCCACCAGCAGAGATCTCGGGGCAGGGGAGATCTATGGCTACACCTTC.

In its sample, this clone was seen a few times. The CDR3 reads CASAGNYGYTF. CDR3 DNA: TGTGCCAGTGCAGGGAACTATGGCTACACCTTC. The chain joins TRBV19 to TRBJ1-2; D may be TRBD1 (5 bases). The CDR3 contains 11 residues. Trimming pared 8 bases from V and 2 bases from J, leaving 6 bases between. Germline CDR1 reads LNHDA; CDR2 reads SQIVND (reference sequence).

The chain recombines TRBV5-1 with TRBJ2-7; D not resolved. V dropped 0 bases and J dropped 7 bases, with 17 bases sitting between them. Germline values: CDR1 SGHRS, CDR2 YFSETQ. The CDR3 sequence is 15 residues long. The CDR3 here is CASSLDTGGMKEQYF. DNA of the CDR3: TGCGCCAGCAGCTTGGATACCGGCGGCATGAAGGAGCAGTACTTC.

CDR3 nucleotide sequence: TGCGCCAGCAGCTCCATAGCGGGGGGCTACGAGCAGTACTTC. Amino acids: CASSSIAGGYEQYF. The V call is TRBV5-1, the J call TRBJ2-7, with TRBD2 matching 10 bases. Germline assignment: CDR1 SGHRS and CDR2 YFSETQ. V lost 3 bases and J lost 3; bases outside the gene matches: 3. The CDR3 totals 14 residues.

The genes are TRBV7-6 and TRBJ2-5; D ambiguous. V dropped 5 bases and J dropped 1 base, with 8 bases sitting between them. The CDR3 spans 13 residues. The germline V gene has CDR1 SGHVS and CDR2 FNYEAQ. The CDR3 spells CASSTSPQETQYF. For the CDR3, the DNA is TGTGCCAGCAGCACCAGCCCCCAAGAGACCCAGTACTTC.

This clone came up a few times. The chain uses TRBV4-1 and TRBJ1-1, with no clear D. V was pared by 3 bases and J by 1 base, with 6 bases between. The length of the CDR3 is 13 residues. Germline values: CDR1 MGHRA, CDR2 YSYEKL. CDR3 coding DNA: TGCGCCAGCAGCCACCCTAGGAACACTGAAGCTTTCTTT. This translates into CASSHPRNTEAFF.

The chain couples TRBV5-5 to TRBJ1-6, with D hard to call. This CDR3 comprises 16 residues. Per the germline V gene, CDR1 is SGHKS and CDR2 is YYEKEE (reference sequence). Trimming took off 4 bases at V and 8 bases at J, with 19 bases between the two ends. CDR3 loop: CASSPPGGRGDSPLHF. CDR3 bases: TGTGCCAGCAGCCCCCCGGGAGGACGGGGTGATTCACCCCTCCACTTT.

The rearrangement joins TRBV6-5 to TRBJ1-3; D is perhaps TRBD1 (6 bases). From germline, CDR1 is MNHEY and CDR2 SVGAGI. V was shortened by 4 bases and J by 0 bases, with 13 bases between the two germline ends. The CDR3 runs 16 residues. CDR3 in DNA: TGTGCCAGCAGTTTTTCACAGGGTTACTCTGGAAACACCATATATTTT. It translates to CASSFSQGYSGNTIYF.

The genes are TRBV6-5 and TRBJ2-1; TRBD2 matches 11 bases. The CDR3 loop spans 14 amino acids. V was pared by 5 bases and J by 5 bases, with 2 bases of the junction left unmatched. The germline V gene encodes CDR1 MNHEY and CDR2 SVGAGI. This CDR3 is CASSRLAGNNEQFF. For the CDR3, the DNA is TGTGCCAGCAGTAGACTAGCGGGGAACAATGAGCAGTTCTTC.

This sequence joins TRBV15 and TRBJ2-5, with D hard to call. Looked up from germline, CDR1 is LNHNV and CDR2 is YYDKDF (reference sequence). Trimming removed 0 bases at V and 3 bases at J, with 5 bases between. There are 13 residues in the CDR3. The CDR3 reads CATSRDPEETQYF. In DNA form, the CDR3 reads TGTGCCACCAGCAGAGACCCGGAAGAGACCCAGTACTTC.

V usage is TRBV4-1 and J usage is TRBJ2-5, with D perhaps TRBD1 or TRBD2 (5 bases each). Trimming shortened V by 5 bases and J by 2 bases, and 21 bases separated the two germline ends. The CDR3 is 17 amino acids. CDR1 MGHRA and CDR2 YSYEKL come from the germline V gene. The CDR3 spells CASSFRPGKQEQETQYF. The CDR3 nucleotides read TGCGCCAGCAGCTTCCGGCCCGGGAAACAGGAACAAGAGACCCAGTACTTC.

This chain uses TRBV10-3 with TRBJ1-1; D is undetermined. CDR3 length equals 13 residues. V dropped 5 bases and J dropped 0 bases, with 7 bases sitting between them. Germline CDR1 reads ENHRY; CDR2 reads SYGVKD. The CDR3 DNA reads TGTGCCATCAGTTATACCATGAACACTGAAGCTTTCTTT. It yields the protein CAISYTMNTEAFF.

The rearrangement joins TRBV6-1 to TRBJ1-2, with TRBD1 matching 8 bases. The CDR3 totals 13 residues. V gave up 4 bases and J gave up 4 bases; unmatched junction bases: 2. The germline V gene encodes CDR1 MNHNS and CDR2 SASEGT. CDR3 sequence (DNA): TGTGCCAGCAGTGGGGACAGGAGCTATGGCTACACCTTC. Protein sequence: CASSGDRSYGYTF.

V and J are TRBV28 and TRBJ1-1; D gene ambiguous. The germline gives CDR1 MDHEN, CDR2 SYDVKM. The V end lost 3 bases, the J end lost 5 bases, and 13 bases lay between the germline ends. There are 14 residues in the CDR3. Here the CDR3 reads CASSFPGFGTEAFF. CDR3 DNA sequence: TGTGCCAGCAGTTTTCCGGGTTTTGGGACTGAAGCTTTCTTT.

The genes are TRBV29-1 and TRBJ2-3, with a weak D call TRBD1 (6 bases). V was trimmed by 3 bases and J by 2 bases, leaving 18 bases between them. The CDR3 runs 16 residues. Germline V CDR1 and CDR2: SQVTM, ANQGSEA. The CDR3 spells CSVDGSQGSFTDTQYF. The CDR3 DNA follows: TGCAGCGTTGATGGGTCGCAGGGGAGCTTCACAGATACGCAGTATTTT.

The genes are TRBV19 and TRBJ2-1; 7 bases match TRBD2. The CDR3 is 16 amino acids. Germline V CDR1 and CDR2: LNHDA, SQIVND (reference sequence). V lost 6 bases and J lost 0; bases outside the gene matches: 8. CDR3 amino acids: CASREAGPYSYNEQFF. The CDR3 coding sequence is TGTGCCAGTAGGGAAGCGGGGCCTTACTCCTACAATGAGCAGTTCTTC.

The chain links TRBV10-3 to TRBJ2-1, with TRBD1 matching over 8 bases. CDR3 length: 16 residues. The germline CDR1 and CDR2 sequences are ENHRY and SYGVKD. V shed 7 bases and J 5 bases; nucleotides not matched to a gene: 13. For the CDR3, the DNA is TGTGCCATCAAGGGGGGCGGGACAGGAATTAACAATGAGCAGTTCTTC. It yields the protein CAIKGGGTGINNEQFF.